This T cell receptor beta chain emerged from a study of T cell clonotyping in hematopoietic cell transplantation. CDR1 is MNHEY and CDR2 is SVGAGI in the germline V gene. This CDR3 contains 15 residues. V was shortened by 5 bases and J by 7 bases, with 20 bases between the two germline ends. Data came from immunoSEQ multiplex PCR; TCRdb stores just in-frame clones and leaves some out. The table includes more than 15,000 clones, roughly 88% detected once. Material: peripheral blood mononuclear cells. The receptor was derived from a middle-aged woman in good health. Some clones in this sample may be carry-over from other donors' samples. The chain is built from TRBV6-5 and TRBJ1-1, with a possible D match to TRBD1 (5 bases). CDR3 nucleotide sequence: TGTGCCAGCAGTAACCGCAGGGCGGGGGGACTTGAAGCTTTCTTT. Translating gives CASSNRRAGGLEAFF.